The following is a T cell receptor beta chain sequence with its context. Using immunoSEQ multiplex PCR, the repertoire was profiled, and TCRdb retains in-frame clones only, with some absent. This table holds some 170,000 clones, more than 70% found once. Participant ages covered roughly 18 to 89 years across around 25 US areas. Researchers sorted participants into cohorts using their self-reported clinical history. What the recovered Cohort 3 donors had was two negative PCRs, clearance, or symptom resolution. The data originate from a study of blood T cell repertoires in COVID-19. Study-level information: T cells, B-cell-depleted T cells, or PBMCs provided the cDNA or gDNA that served as material.

Trimming stripped 5 bases from V and 7 bases from J, with 12 bases between. CDR1 and CDR2 from the germline V gene are KGHSH and LQKENI. This CDR3 comprises 13 residues. The sequenced sample was PBMCs or T cells enriched from blood (not recorded which). This chain links TRBV18 with TRBJ1-5; possible D gene TRBD1, 6 bases. This TCR was sampled from a middle-aged man who had recovered from COVID-19. CDR3 nucleotides: TGTGCCAGCTCATCCAACAGGGAACAGCCCCAGCATTTT. This codes for CASSSNREQPQHF.